The clone carrying this T cell receptor (beta chain) showed up just once. The target antigen is unknown. Donors likely had unrecorded immune exposures despite being nominally healthy when sampled. The sample belongs to a study of cytomegalovirus exposure and HLA in healthy donors. Study results and limitations: With DRB1 most and HLA-C fewest, TCR association rates differed between HLA loci in a later analysis. In a later analysis, V- and J-gene trimming of beta chains associated with a DCLRE1C missense variant, replicated independently.

This CDR3 is 13 amino acids long. Germline V gene lookup returns CDR1 MDHEN and CDR2 SYDVKM. The ends were cut back, 6 bases at V and 8 bases at J, with 14 bases in the middle. PCR amplification relied on 60 Vbeta primers (plus 13 Jbeta primers). Per the original methods: A later analysis tallied 75 million to 80 million unique TCR beta chains, 8.5 million to 11 million of them shared. Sequencing used immunoSEQ multiplex PCR; TCRdb keeps in-frame clones, though not all of them. V and J calls and clone size are those listed in that table; D and trimming were worked out from the DNA. The sample carries some 110,000 clones, approximately 86% recorded once.

This TCR was recovered from a man between 18 and 35 years old in good health and CMV-seronegative. This rearrangement joins TRBV28 to TRBJ2-1; perhaps TRBD2 as D (6 bases). The sequenced material came from PBMCs. The CDR3 spells CASREDYFDEQFF. In nucleotides, the CDR3 is TGTGCCAGCAGGGAGGACTATTTCGATGAGCAGTTCTTC.